Shown below are 17 T cell receptor beta chains from a single sample sequenced in a study of T-cell memory formation after mild COVID-19. Each CDR3 protein gets one entry after TCRdb re-called the 5' RACE reads with MiXCR. The sample has nearly 350,000 distinct CDR3 sequences; 10% to 15% are singletons. Specimen: PBMCs or a T cell subset sorted from them (not recorded which). The receptors were sampled from a man aged 18 to 35 who had mild COVID-19 (a few samples of this study predate the infection). Cell type and time point are not known.

J is TRBJ2-7 and V is TRBV7-9; D is possibly TRBD1 or TRBD2 (6 bases each). CDR1 and CDR2 from the germline V gene are SEHNR and FQNEAQ (reference sequence). V shed 3 bases and J shed 5 bases, with 11 bases lying between them. CDR3 size: 13 residues. CDR3 sequence (DNA): TGTGCCAGCAGCTTGGGGGGCCCCGACGAGCAGTACTTC. Its translation: CASSLGGPDEQYF. The variable domain in full, with the rest retrieved from reference TRBV7-9 and TRBJ2-7, is DTGVSQNPRHKITKRGQNVTFRCDPISEHNRLYWYRQTLGQGPEFLTYFQNEAQLEKSRLLSDRFSAERPKGSFSTLEIQRTEQGDSAMYLCASSLGGPDEQYFGPGTRLTVT.

This clonotype occurred a few times. The chain has TRBV6-2 or TRBV6-3 and TRBJ1-5; D unclear. The CDR3 totals 13 residues. The V end was cut by 5 bases, the J end by 6 bases, with 11 bases between. Germline-derived CDR1 and CDR2 are MNHEY and SVGEGT. CDR3 nucleotides: TGTGCCAGCAGTCCGCCAGGAGCTCAGCCCCAGCATTTT. Protein product: CASSPPGAQPQHF.

This clonotype was recorded many times. The CDR3 nucleotides read TGTGCCAGCACCGCAGCAGGGGGGGCGGATCGTGGAGCTTTCTTT. Its translation is CASTAAGGADRGAFF. The chain employs TRBV6-5 and TRBJ1-1; 7 bases line up with TRBD1. After removal of 7 bases from V and 10 bases from J, the junction contained 18 bases not matched to a gene. CDR3 length: 15 amino acids. The germline gives CDR1 MNHEY, CDR2 SVGAGI.

This clonotype was picked up many times. The chain combines TRBV7-9 with TRBJ1-2; 9 positions match TRBD1. Germline loops: CDR1 SEHNR, CDR2 FQNEAQ (reference sequence). This CDR3 region has 12 residues. V was pared by 3 bases and J by 7 bases, with 0 bases of the junction left unmatched. CDR3 in amino acids: CASSLTGGGYTF. CDR3 bases: TGTGCCAGCAGCTTGACAGGGGGTGGCTACACCTTC.

The V call is TRBV3-1, the J call TRBJ1-5; D is unclear. V was pared by 1 base and J by 3 bases, with 13 bases between. The CDR3 length is 16 residues. The germline CDR1 and CDR2 sequences are LGHDT and YNNKEL (reference sequence). CDR3 amino acids: CASSQGLGRINQPQHF. In nucleotides, the CDR3 is TGTGCCAGCAGCCAAGGGCTCGGACGGATCAATCAGCCCCAGCATTTT.

V gene TRBV19 combines with J gene TRBJ2-2, with D unresolved. Germline assignment: CDR1 LNHDA and CDR2 SQIVND (reference sequence). V lost 3 bases, J lost 1 base, and 3 bases lay in between. This CDR3 region has 13 residues. The CDR3 sequence is CASSILNTGELFF. DNA of the CDR3: TGTGCCAGTAGTATCCTGAACACCGGGGAGCTGTTTTTT.

The CDR3 protein is CASTPSVHEQFF. The CDR3 DNA reads TGTGCCAGCACCCCATCGGTCCATGAGCAGTTCTTC. The rearrangement links TRBV6-6 to TRBJ2-1; no clear D gene. Trimming took 7 bases from V and 8 from J, leaving 12 bases between them. CDR1 MNHNY and CDR2 SVGAGI come from the germline V gene (reference sequence). This CDR3 region has 12 residues.

The chain couples TRBV7-8 to TRBJ2-3; 7 bases agree with TRBD2. The CDR3 covers 14 residues. The J segment lost 1 base and the V segment lost 5 bases, leaving 3 bases of the junction unmatched. The germline CDR1 and CDR2 sequences are SGHVS and FQNEAQ. Written as DNA, the CDR3 is TGTGCCAGCAGCGCCCGGGGGGGCACAGATACGCAGTATTTT. It is translated as CASSARGGTDTQYF.

The genes are TRBV15 and TRBJ2-5, with 10 bases aligning to TRBD2. Germline lookup yields CDR1 LNHNV and CDR2 YYDKDF (reference sequence). V dropped 1 base and J dropped 2; count of bases not matched to a gene: 4. The length of the CDR3 is 16 residues. Written as DNA, the CDR3 is TGTGCCACCAGCAGAGGGCTAGCGGGGGCTCAAGAGACCCAGTACTTC. Its protein is CATSRGLAGAQETQYF.

The genes are TRBV3-1 and TRBJ2-7, with D perhaps TRBD2 (6 bases). This CDR3 is 15 amino acids long. Germline V gives CDR1 LGHDT, CDR2 YNNKEL (reference sequence). V lost 3 bases and J 2 bases, leaving 14 bases between the germline ends. This CDR3 reads CASSQEGLSPYEQYF. The CDR3, as DNA: TGTGCCAGCAGCCAGGAGGGACTCAGTCCCTACGAGCAGTACTTC.

The chain joins TRBV7-8 to TRBJ2-3, with 15 bases fitting TRBD2. Losses at the gene ends were 4 bases for V and 6 bases for J; bases not matched to a gene: 5. The CDR3 totals 16 residues. Per the germline V gene, CDR1 is SGHVS and CDR2 is FQNEAQ. This CDR3 reads CASSSRTSGGVDTQYF. The CDR3 DNA reads TGTGCCAGCAGCTCCCGGACTAGCGGGGGGGTCGATACGCAGTATTTT.

V gene TRBV7-9 combines with J gene TRBJ2-5; 8 bases fit TRBD1. This CDR3 is 13 amino acids long. The germline V gene encodes CDR1 SEHNR and CDR2 FQNEAQ (reference sequence). The junction had 6 bases not matched to a gene; V was cut back by 8 bases and J by 4 bases. CDR3: CASRRTGIETQYF. For the CDR3, the DNA is TGTGCCAGCCGACGGACAGGGATAGAGACCCAGTACTTC.

This clonotype occurred many times. The rearrangement links TRBV18 to TRBJ2-1; 9 positions match TRBD2. V gave up 3 bases and J gave up 6 bases; unmatched junction bases: 12. This CDR3 is built from 17 residues. The germline V gene encodes CDR1 KGHSH and CDR2 LQKENI. The CDR3 sequence: CASSPGIAGDSSNEQFF. CDR3 in DNA: TGTGCCAGCTCACCCGGGATAGCGGGGGACTCAAGCAATGAGCAGTTCTTC. The full variable domain, rest sourced from reference TRBV18 and TRBJ2-1, is NAGVMQNPRHLVRRRGQEARLRCSPMKGHSHVYWYRQLPEEGLKFMVYLQKENIIDESGMPKERFSAEFPKEGPSILRIQQVVRGDSAAYFCASSPGIAGDSSNEQFFGPGTRLTVL.

This clonotype was seen only a few times. V gene TRBV12-3 or TRBV12-4 combines with J gene TRBJ2-7, with 7 bases lining up with TRBD1. This CDR3 has 13 amino acids. V was clipped by 6 bases and J by 3 bases; unmatched bases: 5. As DNA, the CDR3 is TGTGCCAGCAGCTGGACAGGTTTCTACGAGCAGTACTTC. This gives the protein CASSWTGFYEQYF.

This clonotype has more than one count but fewer than ten. This chain connects TRBV4-1 to TRBJ2-5; 7 bases are a match to TRBD2. Germline values: CDR1 MGHRA, CDR2 YSYEKL. V was pared by 2 bases and J by 3 bases, with 6 bases of the junction left unmatched. CDR3 length equals 15 residues. CDR3 DNA: TGCGCCAGCAGCCAACGGGCTAGCGGAAAAGAGACCCAGTACTTC. It encodes CASSQRASGKETQYF.

This clonotype came up a few times. The chain employs TRBV7-2 and TRBJ2-3; D uncertain. The CDR3 consists of 15 residues. The V end lost 2 bases, the J end lost 3 bases, and 12 bases lay between the germline ends. Germline-derived CDR1 and CDR2 are SGHTA and FQGNSA. The CDR3 DNA reads as TGTGCCAGCAGCTTATTTGCGGAGCCGACAGATACGCAGTATTTT. This translates into CASSLFAEPTDTQYF.

Written as DNA, the CDR3 is TGTGCCAGCAGCCAAGATCTATCGGGTGCTGAGGGCTACACCTTC. Its translation is CASSQDLSGAEGYTF. The gene calls are TRBV3-1 and TRBJ1-2; D gene uncertain. The germline V gene has CDR1 LGHDT and CDR2 YNNKEL (reference sequence). Trimming left V 0 bases short and J 8 bases short, with 16 bases between. The CDR3 has 15 residues. The variable domain in full, completed from reference TRBV3-1 and TRBJ1-2, reads DTAVSQTPKYLVTQMGNDKSIKCEQNLGHDTMYWYKQDSKKFLKIMFSYNNKELIINETVPNRFSPKSPDKAHLNLHINSLELGDSAVYFCASSQDLSGAEGYTFGSGTRLTVV.